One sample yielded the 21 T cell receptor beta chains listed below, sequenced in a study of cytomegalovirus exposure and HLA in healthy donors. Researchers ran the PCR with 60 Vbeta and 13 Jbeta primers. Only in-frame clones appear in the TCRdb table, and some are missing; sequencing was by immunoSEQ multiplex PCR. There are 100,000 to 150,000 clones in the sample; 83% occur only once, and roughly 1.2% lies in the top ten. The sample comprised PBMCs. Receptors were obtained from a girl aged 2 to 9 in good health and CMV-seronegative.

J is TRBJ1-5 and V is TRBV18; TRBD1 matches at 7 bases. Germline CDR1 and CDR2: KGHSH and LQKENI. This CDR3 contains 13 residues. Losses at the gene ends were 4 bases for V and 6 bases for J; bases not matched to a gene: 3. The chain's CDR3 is CASSRTGAQPQHF. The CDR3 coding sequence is TGTGCCAGCTCACGAACAGGGGCTCAGCCCCAGCATTTT.

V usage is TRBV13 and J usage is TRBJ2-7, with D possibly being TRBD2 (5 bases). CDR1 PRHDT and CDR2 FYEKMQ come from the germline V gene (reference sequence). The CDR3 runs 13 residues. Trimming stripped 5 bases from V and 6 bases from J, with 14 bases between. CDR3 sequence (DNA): TGTGCCAGCAGCCTCTCGGAGGCGGGCGAGCAGTACTTC. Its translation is CASSLSEAGEQYF.

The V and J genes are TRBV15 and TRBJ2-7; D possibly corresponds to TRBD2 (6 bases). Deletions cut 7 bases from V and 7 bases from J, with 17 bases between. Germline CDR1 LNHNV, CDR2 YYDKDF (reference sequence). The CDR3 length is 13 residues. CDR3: CATKGTFWSEQYF. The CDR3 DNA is TGTGCCACCAAGGGGACTTTTTGGTCGGAGCAGTACTTC.

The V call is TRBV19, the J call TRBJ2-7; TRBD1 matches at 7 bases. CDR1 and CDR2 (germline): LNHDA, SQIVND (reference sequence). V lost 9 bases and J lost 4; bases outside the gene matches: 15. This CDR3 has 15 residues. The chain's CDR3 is CASGVQGQSFYEQYF. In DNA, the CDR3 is TGTGCCAGCGGAGTACAGGGACAGTCTTTTTACGAGCAGTACTTC.

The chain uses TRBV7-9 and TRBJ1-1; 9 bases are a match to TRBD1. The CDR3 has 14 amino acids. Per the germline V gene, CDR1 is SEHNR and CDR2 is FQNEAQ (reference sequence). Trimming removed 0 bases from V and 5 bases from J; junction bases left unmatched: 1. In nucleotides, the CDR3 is TGTGCCAGCAGCTTAGCGGGACAGGGAACTGAAGCTTTCTTT. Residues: CASSLAGQGTEAFF.

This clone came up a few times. The CDR3 here is CASSWDSHNEQFF. CDR3 nucleotides: TGTGCCAGCAGTTGGGACAGCCACAATGAGCAGTTCTTC. The rearrangement joins TRBV6-5 to TRBJ2-1, with 7 nucleotides matching TRBD1. The length of the CDR3 is 13 residues. With V trimmed by 4 bases and J by 5 bases, 2 bases remained unmatched. Germline lookup yields CDR1 MNHEY and CDR2 SVGAGI.

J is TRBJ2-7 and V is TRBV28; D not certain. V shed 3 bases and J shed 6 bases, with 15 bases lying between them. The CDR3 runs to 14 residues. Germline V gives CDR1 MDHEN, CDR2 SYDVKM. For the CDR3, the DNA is TGTGCCAGCAGTTTTGAACTACCCCCACTCGAGCAGTACTTC. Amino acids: CASSFELPPLEQYF.

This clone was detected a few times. The CDR3 DNA reads as TGTGCCAGCAGATCGGGACAGGGAACCGGTCAGCCCCAGCATTTT. This gives the protein CASRSGQGTGQPQHF. V and J are TRBV6-6 and TRBJ1-5; 9 bases match TRBD1. The germline gives CDR1 MNHNY, CDR2 SVGAGI (reference sequence). This CDR3 has 15 residues. The V and J ends lost 6 bases and 6 bases, in that order; junction bases with no gene match: 9.

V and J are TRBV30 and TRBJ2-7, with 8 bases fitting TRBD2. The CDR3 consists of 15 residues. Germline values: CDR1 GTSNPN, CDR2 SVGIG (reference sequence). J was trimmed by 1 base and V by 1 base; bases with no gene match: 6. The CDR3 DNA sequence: TGTGCCTGGAGTGGTCGCGGGAGGACTTCCTACGAGCAGTACTTC. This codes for CAWSGRGRTSYEQYF. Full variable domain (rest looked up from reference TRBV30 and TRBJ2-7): SQTIHQWPATLVQPVGSPLSLECTVEGTSNPNLYWYRQAAGRGLQLLFYSVGIGQISSEVPQNLSASRPQDRQFILSSKKLLLSDSGFYLCAWSGRGRTSYEQYFGPGTRLTVT.

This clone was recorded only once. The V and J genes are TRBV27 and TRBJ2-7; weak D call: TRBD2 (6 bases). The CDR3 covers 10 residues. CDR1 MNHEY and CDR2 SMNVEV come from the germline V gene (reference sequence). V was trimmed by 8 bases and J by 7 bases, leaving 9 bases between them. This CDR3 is CASGRGEQYF. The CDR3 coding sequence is TGTGCCAGCGGCCGGGGGGAGCAGTACTTC.

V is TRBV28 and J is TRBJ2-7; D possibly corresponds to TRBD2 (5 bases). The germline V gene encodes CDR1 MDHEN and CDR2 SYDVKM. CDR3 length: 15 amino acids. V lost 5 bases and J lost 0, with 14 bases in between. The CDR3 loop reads CASSQVTSVSYEQYF. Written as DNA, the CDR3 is TGTGCCAGCAGTCAAGTCACTAGTGTCTCCTACGAGCAGTACTTC.

CDR3 DNA sequence: TGCAGCGTCCGTATGACAGGGAGCAAAGAGACCCAGTACTTC. It specifies CSVRMTGSKETQYF. The chain recombines TRBV29-1 with TRBJ2-5; 7 positions match TRBD1. CDR3 length equals 14 residues. The V gene end was trimmed by 6 bases and the J gene end by 3 bases; junction bases not matched to a gene: 10. Germline loops: CDR1 SQVTM, CDR2 ANQGSEA. Filled out from reference TRBV29-1 and TRBJ2-5, the complete variable domain reads SAVISQKPSRDICQRGTSLTIQCQVDSQVTMMFWYRQQPGQSLTLIATANQGSEATYESGFVIDKFPISRPNLTFSTLTVSNMSPEDSSIYLCSVRMTGSKETQYFGPGTRLLVL.

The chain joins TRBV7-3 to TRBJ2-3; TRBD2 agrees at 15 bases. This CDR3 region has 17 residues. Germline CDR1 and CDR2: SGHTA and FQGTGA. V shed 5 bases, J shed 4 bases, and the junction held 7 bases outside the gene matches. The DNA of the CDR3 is TGTGCCAGCAGCAGACATGGACTAGCGGGAGGGCCAGATACGCAGTATTTT. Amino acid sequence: CASSRHGLAGGPDTQYF.

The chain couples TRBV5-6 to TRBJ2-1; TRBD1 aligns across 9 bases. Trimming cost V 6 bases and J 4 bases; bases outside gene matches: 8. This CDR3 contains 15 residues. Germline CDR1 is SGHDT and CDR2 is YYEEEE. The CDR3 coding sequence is TGTGCCAGCACCCCGCTGGGACAGGGATACAATGAGCAGTTCTTC. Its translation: CASTPLGQGYNEQFF. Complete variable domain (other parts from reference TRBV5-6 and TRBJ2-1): DAGVTQSPTHLIKTRGQQVTLRCSPKSGHDTVSWYQQALGQGPQFIFQYYEEEERQRGNFPDRFSGHQFPNYSSELNVNALLLGDSALYLCASTPLGQGYNEQFFGPGTRLTVL.

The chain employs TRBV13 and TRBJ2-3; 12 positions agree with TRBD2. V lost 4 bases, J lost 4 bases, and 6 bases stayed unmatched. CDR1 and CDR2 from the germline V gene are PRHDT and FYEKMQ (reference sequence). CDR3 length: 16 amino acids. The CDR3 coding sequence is TGTGCCAGCAGCTCGATGACTAGCGGGGGATCAGATACGCAGTATTTT. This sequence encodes CASSSMTSGGSDTQYF.

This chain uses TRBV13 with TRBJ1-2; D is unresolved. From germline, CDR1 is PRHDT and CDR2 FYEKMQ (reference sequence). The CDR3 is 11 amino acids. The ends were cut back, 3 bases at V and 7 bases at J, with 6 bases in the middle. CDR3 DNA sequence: TGTGCCAGCAGCTTGCGTGTTGGCTACACCTTC. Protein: CASSLRVGYTF. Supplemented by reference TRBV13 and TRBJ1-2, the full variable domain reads AAGVIQSPRHLIKEKRETATLKCYPIPRHDTVYWYQQGPGQDPQFLISFYEKMQSDKGSIPDRFSAQQFSDYHSELNMSSLELGDSALYFCASSLRVGYTFGSGTRLTVV.

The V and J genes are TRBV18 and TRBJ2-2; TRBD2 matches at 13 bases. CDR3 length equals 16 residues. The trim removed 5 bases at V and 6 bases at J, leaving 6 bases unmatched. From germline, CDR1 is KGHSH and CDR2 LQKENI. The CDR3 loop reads CASSIVGLAGSGELFF. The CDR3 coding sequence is TGTGCCAGCTCAATCGTGGGACTAGCGGGGTCCGGGGAGCTGTTTTTT.

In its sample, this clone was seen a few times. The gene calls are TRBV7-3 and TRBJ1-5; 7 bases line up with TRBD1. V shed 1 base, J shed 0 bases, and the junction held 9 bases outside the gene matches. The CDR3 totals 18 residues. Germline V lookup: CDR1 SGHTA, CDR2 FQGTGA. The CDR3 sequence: CASSLIRQGVYSNQPQHF. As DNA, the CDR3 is TGTGCCAGCAGCTTAATTCGGCAGGGGGTTTATAGCAATCAGCCCCAGCATTTT. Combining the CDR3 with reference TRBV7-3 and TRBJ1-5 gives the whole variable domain GAGVSQTPSNKVTEKGKYVELRCDPISGHTALYWYRQSLGQGPEFLIYFQGTGAADDSGLPNDRFFAVRPEGSVSTLKIQRTERGDSAVYLCASSLIRQGVYSNQPQHFGDGTRLSIL.

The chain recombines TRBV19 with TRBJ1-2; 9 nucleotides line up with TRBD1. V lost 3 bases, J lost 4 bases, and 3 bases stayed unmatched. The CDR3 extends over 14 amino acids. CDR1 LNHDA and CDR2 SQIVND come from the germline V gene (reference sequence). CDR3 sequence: CASSIGTGSYGYTF. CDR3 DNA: TGTGCCAGTAGTATCGGGACAGGGAGCTATGGCTACACCTTC.

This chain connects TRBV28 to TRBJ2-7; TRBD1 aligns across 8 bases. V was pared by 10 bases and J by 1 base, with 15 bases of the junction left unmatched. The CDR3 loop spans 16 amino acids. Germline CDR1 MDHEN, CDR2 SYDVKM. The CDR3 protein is CATLGAGGAVSYEQYF. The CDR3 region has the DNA TGTGCCACCCTGGGGGCAGGGGGCGCAGTATCCTACGAGCAGTACTTC.

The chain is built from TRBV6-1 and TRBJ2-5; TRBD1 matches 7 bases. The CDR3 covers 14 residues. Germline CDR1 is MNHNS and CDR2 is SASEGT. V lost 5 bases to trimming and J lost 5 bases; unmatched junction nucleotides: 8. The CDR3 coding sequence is TGTGCCAGCAGTCCCGGGACAGCCCTGGAGACCCAGTACTTC. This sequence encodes CASSPGTALETQYF.